This TCR beta chain comes out of a study of blood T cell repertoires in COVID-19. Across the study: The study drew acute and convalescent COVID-19 samples from the United States, Italy and Spain.

The CDR3 spans 15 residues. J was trimmed by 1 base and V by 3 bases; bases with no gene match: 5. The germline V gene has CDR1 MGHRA and CDR2 YSYEKL. TCRdb keeps only in-frame clones here, not all; method: immunoSEQ multiplex PCR. This sample carries about 70,000 clones, about three quarters of them seen once, and the ten largest clones take 8.5% to 10%. This clone came up once. Material: peripheral blood. The origin of this receptor is a human donor in a cohort sampled during active COVID-19. The V call is TRBV4-1, the J call TRBJ1-1, with 7 bases that match TRBD1. CDR3 protein: CASSHRQGENTEAFF. The CDR3 DNA follows: TGCGCCAGCAGCCACCGACAGGGAGAGAACACTGAAGCTTTCTTT.